This T cell receptor (beta chain) emerged from a study of response to subunit inactivated influenza vaccine (dated by TCRdb to the late 2010s). For the study in its entirety: Deep quantitative profiling of the T cell receptor repertoire was used in the study to follow responses to a trivalent subunit inactivated influenza vaccine.

Beyond this particular receptor, the publication reports: The authors suggested that each seasonal influenza vaccination may recruit only a limited number of new T cells.

To prepare the library, RT-PCR was applied. The sequencer listed for this sample is Illumina HiSeq 2500. The public reads were run again by TCRdb, first through fastp at Q25 and then through MiXCR, and only productive beta chains were kept. Every CDR3 protein is listed once, alongside the most common genes and DNA of its rows. A total of about 800,000 distinct CDR3 sequences appear in this sample, less than 25% of them only once. About 10% of the sample is taken by the ten largest. The CDR3 goes from the cysteine to the phenylalanine over 15 residues. Here the CDR3 DNA is all that survives: 45 bases in frame from base 1. V loses 2 bases at its end and J loses 7 bases; junction bases beyond the gene matches: 6. CDR1 and CDR2 are read off the germline V gene as SGHTA and FQGTGA. Comments on this clonotype: Its antigen target is currently unknown. No much larger clonotype is one base removed from it; base qualities were not supplied.

The origin of this receptor is a man aged 50-59 years who received an inactivated influenza vaccine. Donor details come from another sample of the same person, matched by shared clones. The chain employs TRBV7-3 and TRBJ2-1, and TRBD2 matches 9 of the central bases. The sequencing here drew on PBMCs from blood, taken around 5 days after vaccination. The CDR3 protein is CASSLRSGRRNEQFF. The nucleotides are TGTGCCAGCAGCTTACGTAGCGGGAGACGGAATGAGCAGTTCTTC.